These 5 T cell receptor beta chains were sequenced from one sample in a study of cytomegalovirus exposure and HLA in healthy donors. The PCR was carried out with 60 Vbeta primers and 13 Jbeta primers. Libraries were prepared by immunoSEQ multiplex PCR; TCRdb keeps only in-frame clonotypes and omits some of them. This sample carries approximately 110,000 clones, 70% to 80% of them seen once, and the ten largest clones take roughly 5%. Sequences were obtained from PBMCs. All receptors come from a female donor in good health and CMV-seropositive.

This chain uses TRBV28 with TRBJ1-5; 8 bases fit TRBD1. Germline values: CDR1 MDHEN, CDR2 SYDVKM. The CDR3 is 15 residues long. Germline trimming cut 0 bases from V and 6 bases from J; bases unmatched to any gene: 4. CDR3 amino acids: CASSLWQGAIQPQHF. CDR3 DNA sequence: TGTGCCAGCAGTTTATGGCAGGGGGCTATTCAGCCCCAGCATTTT.

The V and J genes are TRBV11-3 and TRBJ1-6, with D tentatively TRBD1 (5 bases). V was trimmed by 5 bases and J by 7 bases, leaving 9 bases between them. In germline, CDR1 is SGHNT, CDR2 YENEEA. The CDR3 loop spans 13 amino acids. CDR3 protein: CASSRTSNSPLHF. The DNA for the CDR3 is TGTGCCAGCAGCCGGACATCCAATTCACCCCTCCACTTT. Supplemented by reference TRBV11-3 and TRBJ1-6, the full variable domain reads EAGVVQSPRYKIIEKKQPVAFWCNPISGHNTLYWYLQNLGQGPELLIRYENEEAVDDSQLPKDRFSAERLKGVDSTLKIQPAELGDSAVYLCASSRTSNSPLHFGNGTRLTVT.

CDR3 coding DNA: TGTGCCAGCAGCCCGACGGCGAGGGTAGATCAGCCCCAGCATTTT. Amino acid sequence: CASSPTARVDQPQHF. The genes are TRBV6-5 and TRBJ1-5, with D unresolved. The germline V gene encodes CDR1 MNHEY and CDR2 SVGAGI. CDR3 length: 15 amino acids. V lost 6 bases and J 5 bases, leaving 17 bases between the germline ends.

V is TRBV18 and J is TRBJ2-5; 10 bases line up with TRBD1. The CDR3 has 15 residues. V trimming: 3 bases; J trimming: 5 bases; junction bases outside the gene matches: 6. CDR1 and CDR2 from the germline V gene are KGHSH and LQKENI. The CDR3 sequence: CASSPGQGRLETQYF. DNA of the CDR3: TGTGCCAGCTCACCGGGACAGGGGCGCCTGGAGACCCAGTACTTC.

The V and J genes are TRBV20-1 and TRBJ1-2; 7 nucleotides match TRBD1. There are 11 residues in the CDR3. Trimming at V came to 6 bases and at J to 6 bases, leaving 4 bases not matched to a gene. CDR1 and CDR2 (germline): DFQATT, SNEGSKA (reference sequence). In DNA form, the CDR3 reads TGCAGTGCGCCCAGGGGGAATGGCTACACCTTC. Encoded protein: CSAPRGNGYTF.